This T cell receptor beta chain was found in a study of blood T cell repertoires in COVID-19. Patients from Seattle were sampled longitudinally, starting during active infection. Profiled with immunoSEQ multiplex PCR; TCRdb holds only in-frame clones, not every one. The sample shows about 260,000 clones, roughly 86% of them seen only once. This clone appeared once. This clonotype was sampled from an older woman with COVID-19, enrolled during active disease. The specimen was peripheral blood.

CDR3: CATSLGTGFYNEQFF. DNA of the CDR3: TGTGCCACCAGTTTGGGGACAGGGTTTTACAATGAGCAGTTCTTC. The chain has TRBV24-1 and TRBJ2-1, with 9 nucleotides matching TRBD1. CDR3 length equals 15 residues. Trimming took 6 bases from V and 4 from J; bases not matched to a gene: 6. Germline V gene sequence: CDR1 KGHDR, CDR2 SFDVKD.